What follows is one TCR beta chain and its context. What it binds is not known. TCRdb keeps only in-frame clones here, not all; method: immunoSEQ multiplex PCR. The table has more than 50,000 clones, 89% seen once. The sample originates from a study of OX40 agonist ivuxolimab in advanced cancers. Study-wide points: There was clonal expansion of CD4+ and CD8+ blood T cells by week 6 at 0.1 to 3.0 mg/kg.

CDR3 length equals 15 residues. V lost 5 bases to trimming and J lost 5 bases, with 19 bases between them. Germline CDR1 is MNHNS and CDR2 is SASEGT. The starting material was CD4+ or CD8+ T cells sorted from blood, obtained in a trial of the OX40 agonist ivuxolimab. The chain uses TRBV6-1 and TRBJ2-7; tentative D call: TRBD2 (6 bases). This TCR was recovered from an adult with an advanced solid tumor such as melanoma, head and neck, liver or kidney cancer. CDR3 loop: CASSHPRGRSDEQYF. In DNA form, the CDR3 reads TGTGCCAGCAGTCACCCTAGAGGGAGGTCTGACGAGCAGTACTTC.